This TCR beta chain came from a study of T cells after yellow fever vaccination. Overall study context: Preparation of the low-cell-number fractions used SMART-Seq v4 Ultra Low Input. Study conclusions and caveats: A weaker secondary response peaked on day 5, the primary on day 15. The study re-detected most primary-vaccination clones after the booster (around 96% CD4, around 89% CD8).

This clonotype came up a few times. Its matching antigen is unknown. The authors made TCR cDNA by 5'RACE template switching, adding a universal primer site and UMIs. In TCRdb, the 5' RACE reads were re-called with MiXCR into one record per CDR3 protein. The sample includes roughly 350,000 distinct CDR3 sequences, approximately 4% of them seen just once. Germline lookup yields CDR1 SGHTA and CDR2 FQGNSA. The V gene end was trimmed by 3 bases and the J gene end by 2 bases; junction bases not matched to a gene: 11. CDR3 length: 18 residues. The chain has TRBV7-2 and TRBJ2-1; 9 bases match TRBD2. This TCR was sampled from a man aged 18 to 29 who received the YFV17D yellow fever vaccine. The sample was PBMCs, taken 5 days after the yellow fever booster vaccination. CDR3 amino acids: CASSFPRDSGGTYNEQFF. The CDR3 DNA sequence: TGTGCCAGCAGCTTCCCTCGCGATAGCGGGGGTACCTACAATGAGCAGTTCTTC.